These 26 T cell receptor delta chains share one sample of origin, sequenced in a study of γδ T cells in repeated Plasmodium falciparum infection. Gammadelta T cells were flow-sorted from PBMC into Vgamma9/Vdelta2+ and Vdelta2-negative populations for bulk analysis. TCRdb used CATT to re-call clones from the multiplex PCR reads. The table has over 45,000 delta-chain clones, 1.6% seen once. The sequencing sample was made of gamma-delta T cells from blood. These receptors were taken from a pool of human donors (malaria-infected and uninfected, not separated).

This clone has a handful of counts. TCRdb's protein for this DNA is that of a much larger clone and differs from the translation at residue 18, likely a read error; the protein shown is the DNA translation. The CDR3 bases are TGTGCCTGTGACCCCCCCCTAAAAATCTCAACTGGGGGATACGGGGACACCGGTAAACTCATCTTT. This encodes CACDPPLKISTGGYGDTGKLIF. The V call is TRDV2, the J call TRDJ1, with 13 bases identical to TRDD3. No J gene was available from TCRdb, and it was assigned here by a germline match of the DNA. The CDR3 has 22 amino acids. CDR1 GEAIGNYY and CDR2 EKD come from the germline V gene.

This clone was seen repeatedly, ten times or more. The TCRdb record carries a much larger clone's protein, which differs from this DNA's translation at residue 6; a read error is the likely cause, and the protein listed here is the DNA translation. This chain uses TRDV1 with TRDJ1; D perhaps matches TRDD2 (6 bases). TCRdb carries no J gene annotation; the J gene was assigned here by matching the DNA with germline. This CDR3 comprises 20 residues. The V end lost 5 bases, the J end lost 0 bases, and 28 bases lay between the germline ends. Germline CDR1 is TSWWSYY and CDR2 is QGS. In DNA, the CDR3 is TGTGCTCTTGGGCCTTCCCTCTCCTCCGTACGAGTTTCTTACACCGATAAACTCATCTTT. Translation gives CALGPSLSSVRVSYTDKLIF.

This clone was counted many times. The CDR3 DNA reads TGTGCTCTTGGGGGCGGCCTTAACAGGGGTCCGACAGCACAACTCTTCTTT. It specifies CALGGGLNRGPTAQLFF. This chain connects TRDV1 to TRDJ2; D is unresolved. The germline CDR1 and CDR2 sequences are TSWWSYY and QGS. The CDR3 runs 17 residues. V dropped 4 bases and J dropped 4 bases, with 19 bases sitting between them.

This clone was observed at least ten times. The likely explanation is a read error, given a far larger clone one base away. The same CDR3 arises from other DNA sequences in this sample as well. The V and J genes are TRDV1 and TRDJ1, with 10 bases identical to TRDD3. The CDR3 sequence is 13 residues long. CDR1 TSWWSYY and CDR2 QGS come from the germline V gene. CDR3 protein: CALGEELGDELIF. In DNA, the CDR3 is TGTGCCCTTGGGGAAGAACTGGGGGATGAACTCATCTTT.

On this clone itself: One base away lies a much larger clone, so this may be a sequencing read error. The same CDR3 is also encoded by other DNA sequences in this sample. This chain uses TRDV1 with TRDJ1; D is unclear. The CDR3 runs to 17 residues. V lost 6 bases and J 7 bases, leaving 27 bases between the germline ends. Germline-derived CDR1 and CDR2 are TSWWSYY and QGS. The CDR3 nucleotides are TGTGCTCTTGGCGACTCCCTAAAGAAGCCGGGAGCGCTTAAACTCATCTTT. This encodes CALGDSLKKPGALKLIF.

Concerning this clone itself: This DNA translates differently at residue 8 from the TCRdb protein, which is that of a much larger clone; a read error is likely, and the protein shown is the DNA's own translation. The chain has TRDV1 and TRDJ1, with 10 nucleotides matching TRDD3. The J gene comes from matching the DNA to germline here; TCRdb lacks it. The CDR3 consists of 21 residues. After removal of 0 bases from V and 2 bases from J, the junction contained 18 bases not matched to a gene. CDR1 and CDR2 from the germline V gene are TSWWSYY and QGS. CDR3 loop: CALGELVLASWGIKWTDKLIF. The CDR3 coding sequence is TGTGCTCTTGGGGAACTAGTACTCGCCTCCTGGGGGATAAAGTGGACCGATAAACTCATCTTT.

There are many counts of this clone. The sample contains more than one DNA sequence encoding this CDR3. The J gene is TRDJ1, the V gene TRDV1; TRDD3 agrees at 8 bases. CDR1 is TSWWSYY, CDR2 QGS, per germline. This CDR3 is 23 amino acids long. After removal of 1 base from V and 2 bases from J, the junction contained 27 bases not matched to a gene. The DNA for the CDR3 is TGTGCTCTTGGGGAACGGAGGGGTACGAGTGGGATACGTGAAACTACGTATACCGATAAACTCATCTTT. As protein: CALGERRGTSGIRETTYTDKLIF.

Only a few counts were recorded for this clone. A read error is likely here: a far larger clone is one base away. The sample carries other DNA sequences with the same CDR3. The genes are TRDV1 and TRDJ1, with D perhaps TRDD2 (5 bases). No J segment appears in TCRdb, so it was assigned here by matching the sequence to germline. This CDR3 has 16 amino acids. Germline values: CDR1 TSWWSYY, CDR2 QGS. The CDR3 coding sequence is TGTGCTCTTGGGGATCCCGGCATCCTATACACCGACAAACTCATCTTT. Its translation is CALGDPGILYTDKLIF.

On this clone itself: The protein held in TCRdb is that of a much larger clone and does not match this DNA's translation at residue 18, likely because of a read error; the protein shown is translated from the DNA. V gene TRDV1 combines with J gene TRDJ1, with 8 bases lining up with TRDD3. Assignment of the J gene here rests on matching the DNA to germline, because TCRdb gives none. The CDR3 has 22 amino acids. The germline V gene encodes CDR1 TSWWSYY and CDR2 QGS. The CDR3: CALGELAFYWGLGVSNTGKLIF. The CDR3 coding sequence is TGTGCTCTTGGGGAACTAGCTTTCTACTGGGGACTGGGGGTCTCTAACACCGGTAAACTCATCTTT.

In this sample, this clone turned up a few times. TCRdb's entry gives the protein of a much larger clone, which mismatches this DNA's translation at residue 5, likely from a read error; the protein reported here is translated from the DNA. Here the CDR3 DNA reads TGTGCTCTTGGGGGAAGAATTACCTACATTGGGGGATCTCCTAATAAACTCATCTTT. This sequence encodes CALGGRITYIGGSPNKLIF. V usage is TRDV1 and J usage is TRDJ1; 8 bases match TRDD3. TCRdb records no J gene; here it was assigned by comparing the DNA to germline. J was trimmed by 6 bases and V by 4 bases; bases with no gene match: 22. Germline CDR1 TSWWSYY, CDR2 QGS. This CDR3 region has 19 residues.

In regard to this clone: The protein in TCRdb stems from a much larger clone and differs at residue 20 from this DNA's translation, likely a read error; here the protein is translated from the DNA. CDR3 DNA: TGTGCTCTTGGGGAACGGGACTCCTTCCCAGGGGGATACGACTCCTGGGACACCCGAAAGATGTTTTTC. Protein sequence: CALGERDSFPGGYDSWDTRKMFF. This chain links TRDV1 with TRDJ3, with TRDD3 matching over 10 bases. Assignment of the J gene here rests on matching the DNA to germline, because TCRdb gives none. Germline V gives CDR1 TSWWSYY, CDR2 QGS. This CDR3 contains 23 residues.

A few counts support this clone. The protein held in TCRdb is that of a much larger clone and does not match this DNA's translation at residue 4, likely because of a read error; the protein shown is translated from the DNA. The gene calls are TRDV2 and TRDJ1; 10 bases line up with TRDD3. The J gene is absent in TCRdb and was assigned here via DNA matching to germline. Per germline, CDR1 GEAIGNYY and CDR2 EKD. This CDR3 region has 19 residues. The J segment lost 0 bases and the V segment lost 6 bases, leaving 18 bases of the junction unmatched. The CDR3 coding sequence is TGTGCCTGTAACCCCGTACTGGGGGATCGAAGGAAGTACACCGATAAACTCATCTTT. It translates to CACNPVLGDRRKYTDKLIF.

Many counts were recorded for this clone. CDR3 nucleotides: TGTGCTCTTGGGGAACTGAAGCTGTACTGGGGGATACTTAGAACCGATAAACTCATCTTT. Its protein product is CALGELKLYWGILRTDKLIF. The V gene is TRDV1, the J gene TRDJ1; TRDD3 matches 12 bases. The germline V gene has CDR1 TSWWSYY and CDR2 QGS. The V segment lost 0 bases and the J segment 2 bases; nucleotides outside the gene matches: 13. CDR3 length: 20 amino acids.

This clone came up a few times. TCRdb attributes to this sequence the protein of a much larger clone, which differs from the DNA translation at residue 12; a read error is likely, and the protein displayed is translated from the DNA. The J gene has no call, while the V gene is TRDV2. Germline-derived CDR1 and CDR2 are GEAIGNYY and EKD. The CDR3 is 14 amino acids. The CDR3 region has the DNA TGTGCCTGTGACCCCGTACTGTACACCGATAAACCCATCTTT. Its translation: CACDPVLYTDKPIF.

This clone was seen at least ten times. This DNA's translation differs at residue 8 from TCRdb's protein, which comes from a much larger clone; a read error is likely, and the protein shown is translated from the DNA. The chain has TRDV1 and TRDJ1; D not resolved. V lost 0 bases and J 8 bases, leaving 10 bases between the germline ends. This CDR3 comprises 13 residues. Germline V gives CDR1 TSWWSYY, CDR2 QGS. For the CDR3, the DNA is TGTGCTCTTGGGGAACTCTTGCCTCAAAAACTCATCTTT. It translates to CALGELLPQKLIF.

Comments on this clone: The TCRdb protein comes from a much larger clone and disagrees with this DNA's translation at residue 21, likely due to a read error; the protein given here is derived from the DNA. Called V gene: TRDV1; the J gene was not called; TRDD3 reflects the table's D call only, with no check against the DNA. The CDR3 has 23 residues. Per germline, CDR1 TSWWSYY and CDR2 QGS. The CDR3 DNA follows: TGTGCTCTTGGGGAACTAGTTTTCCGAAGACGAGACCCCGTTCCATCACACACCGATAAACCCATCTTT. It codes for CALGELVFRRRDPVPSHTDKPIF.

This clone was counted only a few times. TCRdb's entry gives the protein of a much larger clone, which mismatches this DNA's translation at residue 13, likely from a read error; the protein reported here is translated from the DNA. The rearrangement uses TRDV2 and TRDJ1; 11 positions agree with TRDD3. No J gene is reported in TCRdb; it was inferred here by comparing the DNA with germline. This CDR3 region has 16 residues. Germline CDR1 is GEAIGNYY and CDR2 is EKD. CDR3 protein: CACVGLGDRGSDELIF. CDR3 sequence (DNA): TGTGCCTGTGTCGGACTGGGGGATAGAGGATCCGATGAACTCATCTTT.

This clone came up a few times. TCRdb has a much larger clone's protein, which differs at residue 5 from the translation of this DNA, likely because of a read error; what is shown is the protein translated from the DNA. DNA for the CDR3: TGTGCTCTTGGGGGACTGGTGACACGTACCCCGACGTACACCGATAAACTCATCTTT. The encoded protein is CALGGLVTRTPTYTDKLIF. This rearrangement joins TRDV1 to TRDJ1; D perhaps matches TRDD3 (5 bases). Trimming shortened V by 4 bases and J by 0 bases, and 24 bases separated the two germline ends. CDR1 is TSWWSYY and CDR2 is QGS in the germline V gene. CDR3 size: 19 residues.

Concerning this clone itself: TCRdb's listed protein matches a much larger clone and diverges from this DNA's translation at residue 14, likely through a read error; the protein shown comes from the DNA. The V call is TRDV2, the J call TRDJ1, with D possibly matching TRDD3 (5 bases). The J gene is absent in TCRdb and was assigned here via DNA matching to germline. The CDR3 runs to 20 residues. Germline CDR1 reads GEAIGNYY; CDR2 reads EKD. V lost 7 bases, J lost 0 bases, and 32 bases lay in between. The CDR3 coding sequence is TGTGCCTGCCACAAGAGAGTTCGTGGGGACCGACCAGGGCACACCGATAAACTCATCTTT. This translates into CACHKRVRGDRPGHTDKLIF.

This clone was seen a few times. This sequence is one base from a far larger clone and is likely a read error. This sample also contains other DNA sequences that code for the same CDR3. Here the CDR3 DNA reads TGTGCCTTTAAAGGACTGTGGAGGGGTGGGTACACCGACAAACTCATCTTT. Its protein is CAFKGLWRGGYTDKLIF. V and J are TRDV3 and TRDJ1, with D hard to call. Germline V gene data show CDR1 as TVYSNPD and CDR2 as GDNSRS (reference sequence). The CDR3 covers 17 residues.

Comments on this clone: This DNA's translation and the protein TCRdb lists, from a much larger clone, do not match at residue 7, likely due to a read error; the protein shown is translated from the DNA. The V and J genes are TRDV1 and TRDJ1, with 7 nucleotides matching TRDD2. The J gene, missing from TCRdb, was assigned here through DNA to germline matching. The germline V gene has CDR1 TSWWSYY and CDR2 QGS. V trimming: 0 bases; J trimming: 8 bases; junction bases outside the gene matches: 18. CDR3 length equals 18 residues. As DNA, the CDR3 is TGTGCTCTTGGGGAACTTTCTCCTTCCTCCCTTACGATCAGGAAACTCATCTTT. It encodes CALGELSPSSLTIRKLIF.

This clone came up many times. The V and J genes are TRDV2 and TRDJ1, with no clear D. The CDR3 loop spans 15 amino acids. CDR1 GEAIGNYY and CDR2 EKD come from the germline V gene. V was cut by 1 base and J by 3 bases, with 14 bases left in between. CDR3 protein: CACDTLIKAPDKLIF. The CDR3 DNA reads as TGTGCCTGTGACACGTTAATCAAGGCTCCCGATAAACTCATCTTT.

This clone turned up a few times. The mismatch at residue 8 between this DNA's translation and the TCRdb protein of a much larger clone likely reflects a read error; the protein shown is translated from the DNA. The J gene is TRDJ1, the V gene TRDV1; TRDD3 aligns across 9 bases. The CDR3 is made up of 16 amino acids. Per germline, CDR1 TSWWSYY and CDR2 QGS. J was trimmed by 4 bases and V by 4 bases; bases with no gene match: 10. CDR3 amino acids: CALGAQGGGIHDKLIF. The CDR3 nucleotides read TGTGCTCTTGGGGCTCAGGGAGGGGGGATACACGATAAACTCATCTTT.

This clone was recorded a few times. TCRdb lists the protein of a much larger clone for this DNA, which differs at residue 4, so this is likely a read error; the protein given here is translated from the DNA itself. The genes are TRDV3 and TRDJ1; maybe TRDD2 (9 bases). The J gene, absent from TCRdb, was called here by matching the DNA to germline. V lost 1 base to trimming and J lost 1 base, with 34 bases between them. Germline assignment: CDR1 TVYSNPD and CDR2 GDNSRS (reference sequence). CDR3 length: 21 residues. The CDR3 nucleotides read TGTGCCTTTAATGAGCCTTCCTACTTGCTGGGGGACCCTCCTATCACCGATAAACTCATCTTT. It codes for CAFNEPSYLLGDPPITDKLIF.

About this clone: This probably arose from a read error, given a far larger clone one base away. Other DNA sequences in this specimen translate into the identical CDR3. This chain uses TRDV1 with TRDJ1; D remains ambiguous. Germline assignment: CDR1 TSWWSYY and CDR2 QGS. CDR3 length: 19 amino acids. The CDR3 reads CAPQGPFPPSYEATDKLIF. In DNA, the CDR3 is TGTGCTCCGCAGGGCCCTTTCCCTCCATCGTACGAGGCCACCGATAAGCTCATCTTT.

This clone occurred a few times. This likely traces to a read error, being one base from a far larger clone. The sample carries other DNA sequences with the same CDR3. The V and J genes are TRDV1 and TRDJ1; D may be TRDD3 (5 bases). The CDR3 is made up of 12 amino acids. CDR1 is TSWWSYY and CDR2 is QGS in the germline V gene. This CDR3 is CALGEQPDKLIF. The CDR3 DNA reads as TGTGCCCTTGGGGAACAACCCGATAAACTCATCTTT.